One T cell receptor beta chain is described in this entry. These data belong to a study of blood T cell repertoires in COVID-19. Study information: T cells, B-cell-depleted T cells, or PBMCs provided the cDNA or gDNA that served as material.

The J segment lost 8 bases and the V segment lost 4 bases, leaving 11 bases of the junction unmatched. CDR1 and CDR2 (germline): LGHDT, YNNKEL (reference sequence). The CDR3 length is 15 residues. Sequencing was performed with immunoSEQ multiplex PCR; in TCRdb, only in-frame clones are kept and a portion is missing. The sample has roughly 250,000 clones; 81% are singletons. This sequence was found in a woman aged 55 to 70 with active or convalescent COVID-19. Sequencing used peripheral blood. V is TRBV3-1 (or the pseudogene TRBV3-2) and J is TRBJ1-2; 9 bases map to TRBD1. CDR3 DNA sequence: TGTGCCAGCAGCCGAGACACGGGACAGGGACGGGGCTACACCTTC. Amino acid sequence: CASSRDTGQGRGYTF.